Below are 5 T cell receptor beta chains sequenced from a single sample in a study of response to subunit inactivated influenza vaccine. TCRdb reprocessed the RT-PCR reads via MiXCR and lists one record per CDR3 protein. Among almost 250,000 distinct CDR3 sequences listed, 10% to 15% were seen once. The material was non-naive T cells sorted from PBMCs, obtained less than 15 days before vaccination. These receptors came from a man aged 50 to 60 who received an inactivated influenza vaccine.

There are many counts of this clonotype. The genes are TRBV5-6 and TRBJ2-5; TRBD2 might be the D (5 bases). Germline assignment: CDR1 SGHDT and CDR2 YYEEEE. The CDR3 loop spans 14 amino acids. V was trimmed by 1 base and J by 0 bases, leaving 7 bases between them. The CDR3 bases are TGTGCCAGCAGCTTGCGAGGGAACCAAGAGACCCAGTACTTC. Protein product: CASSLRGNQETQYF.

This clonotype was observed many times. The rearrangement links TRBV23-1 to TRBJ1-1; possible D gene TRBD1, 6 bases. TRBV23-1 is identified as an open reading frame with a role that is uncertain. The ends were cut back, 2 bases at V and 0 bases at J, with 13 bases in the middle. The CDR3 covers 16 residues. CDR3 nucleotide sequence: TGCGCCAGCAGTCAAACCCGGGACAACATGAACACTGAAGCTTTCTTT. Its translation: CASSQTRDNMNTEAFF.

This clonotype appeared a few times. CDR3 in amino acids: CASSGSSLSPHEQYF. In DNA, the CDR3 is TGTGCCAGCAGTGGAAGCAGCCTGTCCCCCCACGAGCAGTACTTC. The chain joins TRBV6-2 or TRBV6-3 to TRBJ2-7; the D is unclear. The CDR3 totals 15 residues. V was pared by 5 bases and J by 5 bases, with 19 bases between. Germline CDR1 is MNHEY and CDR2 is SVGEGT.

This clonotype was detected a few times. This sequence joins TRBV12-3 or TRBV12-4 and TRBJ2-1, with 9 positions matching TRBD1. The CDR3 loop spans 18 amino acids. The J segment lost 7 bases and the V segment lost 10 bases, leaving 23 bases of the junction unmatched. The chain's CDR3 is CAICLAKIWDRELNEQFF. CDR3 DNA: TGTGCCATCTGTTTAGCGAAAATCTGGGACAGGGAATTGAATGAGCAGTTCTTC.

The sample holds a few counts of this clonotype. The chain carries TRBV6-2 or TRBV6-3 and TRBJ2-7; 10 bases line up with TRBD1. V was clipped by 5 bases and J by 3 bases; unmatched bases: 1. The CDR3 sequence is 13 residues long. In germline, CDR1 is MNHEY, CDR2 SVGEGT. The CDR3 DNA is TGTGCCAGCAGTGGGACAGGGGACTACGAGCAGTACTTC. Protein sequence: CASSGTGDYEQYF.